The rows below give T cell receptor beta chains drawn from one sample of a study of CD8 T cells in Susac syndrome. Using its own MiXCR run on the immunoSEQ multiplex PCR reads, TCRdb lists one record per CDR3 protein. The sample yields approximately 150,000 distinct CDR3 sequences, approximately 90% seen once. The sequenced sample was CD4+ T cells from PBMCs. Receptors were obtained from a human donor in good health. The CDR3 runs from the conserved cysteine through the conserved F or W. The D gene is left open where the match is weak. Only some rows state a clone size, as once, few, many or a class for expanded clones.

d_call j_call v_call clone_size cdr3_nt cdr3_aa
NA TRBJ2-1 TRBV13 NA TGTGCCAGCAGCTTAGGACCCACAGGCAATGAGCAGTTCTTC CASSLGPTGNEQFF
TRBD2 TRBJ2-5 TRBV6-2/TRBV6-3 NA TGTGCCAGCAGCCAGCAGCGGGGGGCCGGAGAGACCCAGTACTTC CASSQQRGAGETQYF
NA TRBJ2-5 TRBV3-1 NA TGTGCCAGCAGCCATCCTGGGGCTCGACAAGAGACCCAGTACTTC CASSHPGARQETQYF
TRBD2 TRBJ2-3 TRBV7-8 NA TGTGCCAGCAGCTTATCCGGAGCGGGAGGGTCGGATACGCAGTATTTT CASSLSGAGGSDTQYF
NA TRBJ1-2 TRBV7-2 NA TGTGCCAGCAGCTTAGGCAGGGAGGGTTATGGCTACACCTTC CASSLGREGYGYTF
NA TRBJ2-7 TRBV20-1 NA TGCAGTGCTGAGAACAGGGAGAATATCGGGTACGAGCAGTACTTC CSAENRENIGYEQYF
NA TRBJ2-7 TRBV7-9 NA TGTGCCAGCAGCGGCTTCCGGGACGCCAGCAGCTCCTACGAGCAGTACTTC CASSGFRDASSSYEQYF
NA TRBJ1-2 TRBV7-2 few TGTGCCAGCAGCTTAGATCGAGGGGACGGCTACACCTTC CASSLDRGDGYTF
NA TRBJ2-1 TRBV7-9 once TGTGCCAGCAATAATGCGGAGCAGTTCTTC CASNNAEQFF
TRBD2 TRBJ2-7 TRBV15 NA TGTGCCACCAGCAGATTACCTAGCGGTACCTACGAGCAGTACTTC CATSRLPSGTYEQYF
TRBD2 TRBJ2-3 TRBV29-1 few TGCAGCGTTGGGGGCGGGAGAGATACGCAGTATTTT CSVGGGRDTQYF
TRBD1 TRBJ1-3 TRBV20-1 NA TGCAGTGCTTTAGACAGGGCTGGAAACACCATATATTTT CSALDRAGNTIYF
NA TRBJ1-1 TRBV11-1 few TGTGCCAGTAGCGACAGGACGGGGAACACTGAAGCTTTCTTT CASSDRTGNTEAFF
NA TRBJ2-5 TRBV24-1 NA TGTGCCACCAGTGACCCAGACCAGAAAGAGACCCAGTACTTC CATSDPDQKETQYF
TRBD2 TRBJ2-1 TRBV20-1 NA TGCAGTGCGGGACTAGCGGTGGTTGGTGAGCAGTTCTTC CSAGLAVVGEQFF
NA TRBJ2-3 TRBV7-2 NA TGTGCCAGCAGTTTCAGGGCCTCCTTTAGCACAGATACGCAGTATTTT CASSFRASFSTDTQYF
NA TRBJ2-7 TRBV20-1 NA TGCAGTGCTAGAGCTGGGGGCTCTTCCTACGAGCAGTACTTC CSARAGGSSYEQYF
TRBD1 TRBJ2-5 TRBV5-1 NA TGCGCCAGCAGCACCCGGACAGGGTTTGGAGAGACCCAGTACTTC CASSTRTGFGETQYF